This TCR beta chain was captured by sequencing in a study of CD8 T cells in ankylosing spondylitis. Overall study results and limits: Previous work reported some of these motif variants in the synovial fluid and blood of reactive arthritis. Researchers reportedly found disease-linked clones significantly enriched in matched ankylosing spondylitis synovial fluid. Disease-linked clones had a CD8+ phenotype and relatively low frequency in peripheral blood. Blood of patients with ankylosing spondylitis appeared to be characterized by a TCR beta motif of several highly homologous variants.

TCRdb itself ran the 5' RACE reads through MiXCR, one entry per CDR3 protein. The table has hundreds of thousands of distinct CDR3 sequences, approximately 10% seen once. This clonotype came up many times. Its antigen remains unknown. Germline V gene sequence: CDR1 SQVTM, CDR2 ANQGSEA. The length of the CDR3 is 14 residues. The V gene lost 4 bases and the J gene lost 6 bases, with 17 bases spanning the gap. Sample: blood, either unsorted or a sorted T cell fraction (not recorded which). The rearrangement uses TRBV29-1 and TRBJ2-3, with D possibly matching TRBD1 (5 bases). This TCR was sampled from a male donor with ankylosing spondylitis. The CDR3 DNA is TGCAGCGTTGCGGCCCAGGGTGGATCGGATACGCAGTATTTT. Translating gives CSVAAQGGSDTQYF.